The T cell receptor (beta chain) described here comes from a study of response to subunit inactivated influenza vaccine. TCRdb called the RT-PCR reads again in MiXCR, with one record for every CDR3 protein. The sample yields hundreds of thousands of distinct CDR3 sequences, about 15% seen once. Germline values: CDR1 LGHNT, CDR2 FRNRAP. The CDR3 is made up of 12 amino acids. V was cut by 2 bases and J by 4 bases, with 6 bases left in between. The source is a man aged 45-65 years who received an inactivated influenza vaccine. The chain links TRBV12-5 to TRBJ2-7, with D unresolved. Sequencing used PBMCs from blood, obtained around 14 days before vaccination. The CDR3, as DNA: TGTGCTAGTGGTTTGCTCTGGTACGAGCAGTACTTC. Protein product: CASGLLWYEQYF.